This TCR beta chain was sequenced during a study of blood T cell repertoires in COVID-19. The germline V gene has CDR1 MDHEN and CDR2 SYDVKM. The CDR3 covers 16 residues. V gave up 4 bases and J gave up 7 bases; unmatched junction bases: 10. Data came from immunoSEQ multiplex PCR; TCRdb stores just in-frame clones and leaves some out. The sample carries about 120,000 clones, 70% to 80% recorded once. The rearrangement joins TRBV28 to TRBJ1-2; 12 nucleotides align to TRBD1. The clonotype originates from a man aged 35-49 years with active or convalescent COVID-19. Sequences were obtained from peripheral blood. The CDR3 DNA reads as TGTGCCAGCAGTTCGCCCGGGACAGGGGGCCGATCTGGCTACACCTTC. It is translated as CASSSPGTGGRSGYTF.